Listed here are 3 T cell receptor beta chains from one sample, sequenced in a study of blood T cell repertoires in COVID-19. TCRdb's copy holds only in-frame clones and misses some; the assay was immunoSEQ multiplex PCR. This sample has a few hundred thousand clones, with about 87% found just once. The material sequenced was peripheral blood. The receptors were gathered from a man between 18 and 29 years old with COVID-19, enrolled during active disease.

The rearrangement joins TRBV6-2 or TRBV6-3 to TRBJ2-7; D might be TRBD2 (5 bases). CDR1 is MNHEY, CDR2 SVGEGT, per germline. The CDR3 has 13 residues. The V gene lost 2 bases and the J gene lost 3 bases, with 8 bases spanning the gap. CDR3 protein: CASSYGGNYEQYF. As DNA, the CDR3 is TGTGCCAGCAGTTACGGAGGAAACTACGAGCAGTACTTC.

This sequence joins TRBV5-1 and TRBJ1-1, with TRBD1 matching over 8 bases. The germline V gene has CDR1 SGHRS and CDR2 YFSETQ. The CDR3 runs 15 residues. V lost 4 bases and J lost 6; bases outside the gene matches: 11. CDR3: CASSDTGQGKAEAFF. The CDR3 DNA reads TGCGCCAGCAGCGACACCGGACAGGGAAAGGCTGAAGCTTTCTTT.

This clone was seen a few times. The V gene is TRBV10-1, the J gene TRBJ2-1; a weak D match, TRBD2 (5 bases). Germline V gene data show CDR1 as WNHNN and CDR2 as SYGVQD (reference sequence). V was clipped by 0 bases and J by 10 bases, with 19 bases between them. The CDR3 is 16 amino acids. The chain's CDR3 is CASSESNSAGGGEQFF. The CDR3 DNA is TGCGCCAGCAGTGAGTCGAATAGCGCGGGTGGTGGGGAGCAGTTCTTC.